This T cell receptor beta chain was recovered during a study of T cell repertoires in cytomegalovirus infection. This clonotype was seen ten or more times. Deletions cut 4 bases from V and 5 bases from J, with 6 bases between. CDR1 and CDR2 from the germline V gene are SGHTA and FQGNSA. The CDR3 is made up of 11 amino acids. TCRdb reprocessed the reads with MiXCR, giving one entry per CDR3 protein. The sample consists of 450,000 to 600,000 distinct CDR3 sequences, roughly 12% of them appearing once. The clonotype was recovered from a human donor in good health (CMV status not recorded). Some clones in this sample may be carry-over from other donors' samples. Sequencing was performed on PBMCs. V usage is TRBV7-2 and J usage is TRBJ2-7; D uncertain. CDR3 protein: CASSSWDEQYF. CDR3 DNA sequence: TGTGCCAGCAGCTCTTGGGACGAGCAGTACTTC. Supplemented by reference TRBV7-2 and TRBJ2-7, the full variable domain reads GAGVSQSPSNKVTEKGKDVELRCDPISGHTALYWYRQSLGQGLEFLIYFQGNSAPDKSGLPSDRFSAERTGGSVSTLTIQRTQQEDSAVYLCASSSWDEQYFGPGTRLTVT.